This TCR beta chain was profiled in a study of Ad26.COV2.S vaccination and SARS-CoV-2 variants. The overall study: Donor had been placed in the Ad26.COV2.S arm of the COV1001 trial.

Treatment noted: over 15 received Ad26.COV2.S at low or high dose, single or two shots; 5 received placebo; per-sample allocation not given. Sampling was done on day 63 after the first vaccine or placebo injection. The vaccine antigen was prefusion-stabilized Wuhan SARS-CoV-2 spike. Only in-frame clones appear in the TCRdb table, and some are missing; sequencing was by immunoSEQ multiplex PCR. Among 380,000 or so clones listed, roughly 80% were seen once. Germline CDR1 SEHNR, CDR2 FQNEAQ (reference sequence). The CDR3 is 14 residues long. Trimming took 5 bases from V and 6 from J; bases not matched to a gene: 9.

The sequence was collected from a person aged 18-60 years who received the Ad26.COV2.S COVID-19 vaccine or a placebo. The chain joins TRBV7-9 to TRBJ1-1; 7 bases agree with TRBD1. Material: peripheral blood, obtained in a trial of Ad26.COV2.S vaccine versus placebo. The CDR3: CASSGRQGGSEAFF. DNA for the CDR3: TGTGCCAGCAGCGGTCGACAGGGAGGTTCTGAAGCTTTCTTT.